A selection of T cell receptor beta chains follows, all from one sample in a study of blood T cell repertoires in COVID-19. TCRdb's copy holds only in-frame clones and misses some; the assay was immunoSEQ multiplex PCR. The sample lists 270,000 or so clones, 70% to 90% occurring once. Sequenced sample: PBMCs or T cells enriched from blood (not recorded which). The receptors were sampled from a woman aged 45-59 years who had been exposed to COVID-19. The CDR3 runs from the conserved cysteine through the conserved F or W. A D gene is named only where the DNA matches it firmly. Size tells how often a clone was seen (once, few, many) or the class of an expanded clone, and some rows leave it out.

size: .
J: TRBJ1-2
D: .
length: 13
V: TRBV2
DNA: TGTGCCAGCAGTCCCCTCGCGGCGAGTGGCTACACCTTC
CDR3: CASSPLAASGYTF

size: .
J: TRBJ2-2
D: .
length: 16
V: TRBV11-1
DNA: TGTGCCAGCAGCTTACACCCCCTAGGGGCGGCCGGGGAGCTGTTTTTT
CDR3: CASSLHPLGAAGELFF

size: few
J: TRBJ1-1
D: .
length: 14
V: TRBV19
DNA: TGTGCCAGTAGACCCCCGACAGAAAACACTGAAGCTTTCTTT
CDR3: CASRPPTENTEAFF

size: .
J: TRBJ2-2
D: TRBD1
length: 13
V: TRBV29-1
DNA: TGCAGCGCCCTGACAGGGTACACCGGGGAGCTGTTTTTT
CDR3: CSALTGYTGELFF

size: .
J: TRBJ1-2
D: TRBD1
length: 13
V: TRBV11-3
DNA: TGTGCCAGCAGCTTAGGGACAGGGATTCGCTACACCTTC
CDR3: CASSLGTGIRYTF

size: .
J: TRBJ1-1
D: .
length: 15
V: TRBV9
DNA: TGTGCCAGCAGCGTAGATCCCTTCTGGAGTACTGAAGCTTTCTTT
CDR3: CASSVDPFWSTEAFF

size: .
J: TRBJ1-1
D: .
length: 13
V: TRBV6-1
DNA: TGTGCCAGCAGTGAACGGGGGTGGCCTGAAGCTTTCTTT
CDR3: CASSERGWPEAFF

size: .
J: TRBJ1-2
D: .
length: 13
V: TRBV5-6
DNA: TGTGCCAGCTACGCCTACCAGGGCTATGGCTACACCTTC
CDR3: CASYAYQGYGYTF

size: .
J: TRBJ1-6
D: TRBD1
length: 14
V: TRBV18
DNA: TGTGCCAGCTCGCCCGGGACAGATAATTCACCCCTCCACTTT
CDR3: CASSPGTDNSPLHF

size: .
J: TRBJ2-4
D: .
length: 14
V: TRBV29-1
DNA: TGCAGCGTTGAAGATATTTCGGGGTCGGGCATTCAGTACTTC
CDR3: CSVEDISGSGIQYF

size: .
J: TRBJ2-6
D: TRBD1
length: 17
V: TRBV18
DNA: TGTGCCAGCTCACCGGGACAGGGGGCAACTGGGGCCAACGTCCTGACTTTC
CDR3: CASSPGQGATGANVLTF

size: .
J: TRBJ1-5
D: TRBD1
length: 14
V: TRBV9
DNA: TGTGCCAGCAGCGCTGGGACAGGGGGTCAGCCCCAGCATTTT
CDR3: CASSAGTGGQPQHF

size: few
J: TRBJ2-3
D: TRBD2
length: 15
V: TRBV28
DNA: TGTGCCAGCAGTTTACCTAGCGGACTCACAGATACGCAGTATTTT
CDR3: CASSLPSGLTDTQYF

size: .
J: TRBJ2-7
D: TRBD2
length: 16
V: TRBV15
DNA: TGTGCCACCAGCAGAGGGACCGCGGGGGGGACCTACGAGCAGTACTTC
CDR3: CATSRGTAGGTYEQYF

size: .
J: TRBJ1-1
D: TRBD1
length: 14
V: TRBV19
DNA: TGTGCCAGTAGTAGCCGGGACAGGAACACTGAAGCTTTCTTT
CDR3: CASSSRDRNTEAFF

size: .
J: TRBJ2-2
D: .
length: 14
V: TRBV11-2
DNA: TGTGCCAGCAGCCCCGCTGGGAGCGCCGGGGAGCTGTTTTTT
CDR3: CASSPAGSAGELFF

size: .
J: TRBJ2-2
D: TRBD1
length: 16
V: TRBV19
DNA: TGTGCCAGTACCCCGAAGTGGGGACAGGGGCCCGGGGAGCTGTTTTTT
CDR3: CASTPKWGQGPGELFF

size: once
J: TRBJ2-3
D: TRBD2
length: 16
V: TRBV4-2
DNA: TGTGCCAGCAGCCAAGAGGCGGGGGGGCTGGGAGATACGCAGTATTTT
CDR3: CASSQEAGGLGDTQYF

size: .
J: TRBJ1-1
D: TRBD1
length: 14
V: TRBV4-2
DNA: TGTGCCAGCAGCCAAGCAGGGGGAAACACTGAAGCTTTCTTT
CDR3: CASSQAGGNTEAFF

size: .
J: TRBJ1-5
D: TRBD1
length: 16
V: TRBV19
DNA: TGTGCCAGTAGTATACTCCGGACAGGGGGGAATCAGCCCCAGCATTTT
CDR3: CASSILRTGGNQPQHF

size: .
J: TRBJ1-2
D: TRBD1
length: 13
V: TRBV7-2
DNA: TGTGCCAGCAGCTTTCGACAGGGAAGCGGCTACACCTTC
CDR3: CASSFRQGSGYTF

size: .
J: TRBJ2-1
D: TRBD2
length: 15
V: TRBV4-2
DNA: TGTGCCAGCAGCCAAGGTAGCGGGGGGGCTTTTGAGCAGTTCTTC
CDR3: CASSQGSGGAFEQFF

size: once
J: TRBJ2-2
D: .
length: 15
V: TRBV5-1
DNA: TGCGCCAGCACCCTGGACAGATCGAACACCGGGGAGCTGTTTTTT
CDR3: CASTLDRSNTGELFF

size: .
J: TRBJ1-1
D: .
length: 13
V: TRBV9
DNA: TGTGCCAGCAGCGGAGGGGGAAACACTGAAGCTTTCTTT
CDR3: CASSGGGNTEAFF

size: .
J: TRBJ2-7
D: TRBD2
length: 16
V: TRBV7-2
DNA: TGTGCCAGCAGCTTAGTTTGGCGGGGGACCCAATACGAGCAGTACTTC
CDR3: CASSLVWRGTQYEQYF

size: .
J: TRBJ1-2
D: TRBD1
length: 16
V: TRBV5-1
DNA: TGCGCCAGCAGCTTGGGGGGCCGGACAGGGCCCGATGTATACACCTTC
CDR3: CASSLGGRTGPDVYTF

size: .
J: TRBJ1-3
D: TRBD1
length: 14
V: TRBV7-7
DNA: TGTGCCAGCAGTTCCGGGACAGGAGGAAACACCATATATTTT
CDR3: CASSSGTGGNTIYF

size: .
J: TRBJ2-5
D: TRBD1
length: 14
V: TRBV24-1
DNA: TGTGCCACCAGCACCGGGACAGGGAAAGAGACCCAGTACTTC
CDR3: CATSTGTGKETQYF

size: .
J: TRBJ2-2
D: .
length: 13
V: TRBV12-3/TRBV12-4
DNA: TGTGCCAGCACCCCTTTTTCTACCGGGGAGCTGTTTTTT
CDR3: CASTPFSTGELFF

size: .
J: TRBJ1-2
D: .
length: 15
V: TRBV18
DNA: TGTGCCAGCTCATCGAGACAGATAGCTAACTATGGCTACACCTTC
CDR3: CASSSRQIANYGYTF

size: .
J: TRBJ2-3
D: .
length: 13
V: TRBV29-1
DNA: TGCAGCGCTCCTTACCGGGGGACAGATACGCAGTATTTT
CDR3: CSAPYRGTDTQYF

size: .
J: TRBJ2-5
D: TRBD1
length: 15
V: TRBV5-4
DNA: TGTGCCAGCAGCTCGAAACAGGGGTCGTTGGAGACCCAGTACTTC
CDR3: CASSSKQGSLETQYF

size: .
J: TRBJ1-2
D: TRBD1
length: 14
V: TRBV9
DNA: TGTGCCAGCAGCCCCCCGACAGGGAACTATGGCTACACCTTC
CDR3: CASSPPTGNYGYTF

size: .
J: TRBJ1-2
D: TRBD1
length: 14
V: TRBV2
DNA: TGTGCCAGCAGTGAGAGAGGGGGCGTGGGTGGCTACACCTTC
CDR3: CASSERGGVGGYTF

size: .
J: TRBJ1-1
D: .
length: 11
V: TRBV2
DNA: TGTGCCAGAGTGGAGGGCGGTTGGACTTTCTTT
CDR3: CARVEGGWTFF

size: once
J: TRBJ2-1
D: .
length: 13
V: TRBV27
DNA: TGTGCCAGCAGTCTACGGGGGAGGAATGAGCAGTTCTTC
CDR3: CASSLRGRNEQFF

size: few
J: TRBJ1-2
D: .
length: 12
V: TRBV5-6
DNA: TGTGCCAGCAGCCGACAGGAGTATGGCTACACCTTC
CDR3: CASSRQEYGYTF

size: .
J: TRBJ1-6
D: .
length: 14
V: TRBV19
DNA: TGTGCCAGTAGTATAGATCTCTTGAATTCACCCCTCCACTTT
CDR3: CASSIDLLNSPLHF

size: once
J: TRBJ2-3
D: .
length: 14
V: TRBV3-1/TRBV3-2
DNA: TGTGCCAGCAGCCCTTCTTTGGTCGGGGTTACGCAGTATTTT
CDR3: CASSPSLVGVTQYF

size: .
J: TRBJ2-1
D: TRBD2
length: 10
V: TRBV10-3
DNA: TGTGCGATCGGGGGGAATGAGCAGTTCTTC
CDR3: CAIGGNEQFF

size: .
J: TRBJ2-1
D: TRBD1
length: 14
V: TRBV18
DNA: TGTGCCAGCTCACACGGACAGGGGAAGAATGAGCAGTTCTTC
CDR3: CASSHGQGKNEQFF

size: .
J: TRBJ1-2
D: TRBD1
length: 13
V: TRBV27
DNA: TGTGCCAGCAGTTTCACAGGGGGAGGCGGCTACACCTTC
CDR3: CASSFTGGGGYTF

size: .
J: TRBJ1-2
D: TRBD1
length: 13
V: TRBV3-1/TRBV3-2
DNA: TGTGCCAGCAGCCAAGGGACAGGGCCTGGCTACACCTTC
CDR3: CASSQGTGPGYTF

size: once
J: TRBJ1-3
D: .
length: 14
V: TRBV4-3
DNA: TGCGCCAGCAGCGGGCTTGACTCTGGAAACACCATATATTTT
CDR3: CASSGLDSGNTIYF

size: once
J: TRBJ1-4
D: .
length: 15
V: TRBV7-2
DNA: TGTGCCAGCAGCTCGGCGGGGGGATCTAATGAAAAACTGTTTTTT
CDR3: CASSSAGGSNEKLFF

size: .
J: TRBJ2-7
D: TRBD1
length: 15
V: TRBV7-9
DNA: TGTGCCAGCAGCTCAACCGGGACAGGGGTAAACGAGCAGTACTTC
CDR3: CASSSTGTGVNEQYF

size: .
J: TRBJ2-5
D: TRBD1
length: 15
V: TRBV5-8
DNA: TGTGCCAGCAGCTTGGGGACAGGGGCCCAAGAGACCCAGTACTTC
CDR3: CASSLGTGAQETQYF

size: .
J: TRBJ2-1
D: TRBD2
length: 16
V: TRBV29-1
DNA: TGCAGCGTTGTGGGCACTAGCGGGACCTCCTACAATGAGCAGTTCTTC
CDR3: CSVVGTSGTSYNEQFF

size: few
J: TRBJ1-1
D: TRBD1
length: 14
V: TRBV9
DNA: TGTGCCAGCAGCTCCTCACAGGGGTACACTGAAGCTTTCTTT
CDR3: CASSSSQGYTEAFF

size: .
J: TRBJ1-1
D: .
length: 11
V: TRBV28
DNA: TGTGCCAGCAAAGCGGACACTGAAGCTTTCTTT
CDR3: CASKADTEAFF

size: .
J: TRBJ2-5
D: .
length: 13
V: TRBV9
DNA: TGTGCCAGCAGCGTCAGTGTCGGGGAGACCCAGTACTTC
CDR3: CASSVSVGETQYF

size: few
J: TRBJ1-2
D: TRBD1
length: 15
V: TRBV7-9
DNA: TGTGCCAGCAGCTTTGAAACAGGGGTACATCAAGGCTACACCTTC
CDR3: CASSFETGVHQGYTF

size: .
J: TRBJ1-1
D: TRBD1
length: 14
V: TRBV5-5
DNA: TGTGCCAGTTCCTCGCAGGGGGCGGACACTGAAGCTTTCTTT
CDR3: CASSSQGADTEAFF

size: .
J: TRBJ1-6
D: .
length: 16
V: TRBV20-1
DNA: TGCAGTGCTAGTGTCTCCGGGACTCAGAATAATTCACCCCTCCACTTT
CDR3: CSASVSGTQNNSPLHF

size: .
J: TRBJ1-1
D: .
length: 10
V: TRBV20-1
DNA: TGCAGTGCTTTGACAGGTGAAGCTTTCTTT
CDR3: CSALTGEAFF